This TCR beta chain comes out of a study of a mutant IDH1 vaccine in newly diagnosed glioma (dated by TCRdb to the early 2020s). Context from the whole study: Eight vaccinations were administered to patients in weeks 1, 3, 5, 7, 11, 15, 19 and 23, corresponding to visits V03 through V10. Longitudinal TCRB deep sequencing was done for some 25 treated patients, wherever samples were available for exploratory analyses. Six visits were used for peripheral blood collection: V03 (baseline), V05, V07, V10, V12 and V13. Before enrollment, most patients had been given radiochemotherapy with temozolomide as standard therapy, while the rest had received either radiotherapy alone or temozolomide alone. Vaccination began 4-6 weeks after radiotherapy alone, or alongside temozolomide cycles in the chemotherapy-containing groups. Of the approximately 32 treated patients, about 60% were male and 37.5% were female, and the mean age was 40.4 years. Results the study describes overall, beyond this receptor: Vaccine-induced immune responses across multiple MHC alleles were detected in 85% to 95% of patients. No apparent relationship was observed between pseudoprogression and alterations in the top peripheral T cell clonotypes detected by TCRB sequencing. Availability determined which PBMC samples were chosen for TCRB deep sequencing. The authors noted that analyses of patient blood samples could not be reproduced because of sample limitations.

The time point label here, explained by the study, means: week 11, during vaccination. A 20-mer mutant IDH1 peptide at 300 micrograms in Montanide made up each vaccine dose, which was injected subcutaneously together with topical imiquimod. All donors had newly diagnosed IDH1-mutant astrocytomas of WHO grade 3 or 4 that showed loss of nuclear ATRX. The samples were drawn from NOA16, a multicentre, single-arm, open-label phase I trial in Germany that tested a mutant IDH1 peptide vaccine in humans for the first time. Genomic DNA for TCRB sequencing was extracted from EDTA blood using the DNeasy Blood and Tissue Kit. Reading from cysteine to phenylalanine, the CDR3 counts 13 amino acids. CDR3 DNA is the only sequence kept; it has 39 bases, read in frame from the first base. The germline V gene encodes CDR1 MNHNS and CDR2 SASEGT. V is pared back by 7 bases and J by 2 bases, with 11 bases lying between the germline termini.

Comments on this clone: Its antigen is not yet known. Per-nucleotide qualities are absent, and no much larger clonotype sits a single base away.

The library was produced with the immunoSEQ multiplex PCR assay. Rearranged TCR beta chain sequences were amplified with the hsTCRB Kit following the manufacturer's protocol. An Illumina MiSeq was used to sequence the TCRB libraries. Concerning the study's data processing: The kit vendor's proprietary platform handled demultiplexing, trimming and gene mapping. Imported from immuneACCESS, the table was reduced by TCRdb to in-frame sequences with V and J called. These copies leave out some clones; in studies compared against another copy, an unresolved V gene accounts for under half, and the cause of the remainder is not known. V and J calls and clone size are as listed in that table; D and trimming were resolved from the DNA. The sample table holds tens of thousands of clones, of which around 90% were seen once. The top ten clonotypes cover roughly 20% of the sample.

This sequence originates from a man between 18 and 35 years old with glioma. This receptor chain uses TRBV6-1 and TRBJ1-2, with the D gene not confidently named. The sample consisted of PBMCs, taken from a glioma patient whose treatment included an IDH1 peptide vaccine. The CDR3 protein: CASKEAVNYGYTF. The DNA sequence is as follows: TGTGCCAGCAAGGAGGCAGTGAACTATGGCTACACCTTC.